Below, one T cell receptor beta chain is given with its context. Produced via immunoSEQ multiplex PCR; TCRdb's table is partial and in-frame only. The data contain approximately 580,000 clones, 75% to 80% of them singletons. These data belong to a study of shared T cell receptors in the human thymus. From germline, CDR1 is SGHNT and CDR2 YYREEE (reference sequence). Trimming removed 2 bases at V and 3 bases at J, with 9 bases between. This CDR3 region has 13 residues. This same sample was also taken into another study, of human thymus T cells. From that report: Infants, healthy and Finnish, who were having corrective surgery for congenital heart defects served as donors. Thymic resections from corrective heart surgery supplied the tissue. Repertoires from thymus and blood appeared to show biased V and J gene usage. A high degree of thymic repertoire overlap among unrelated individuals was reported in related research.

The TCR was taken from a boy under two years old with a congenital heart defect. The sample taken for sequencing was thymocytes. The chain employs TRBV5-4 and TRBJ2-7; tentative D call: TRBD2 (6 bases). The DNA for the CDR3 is TGTGCCAGCAGCTTCGGGAGTGACTACGAGCAGTACTTC. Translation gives CASSFGSDYEQYF. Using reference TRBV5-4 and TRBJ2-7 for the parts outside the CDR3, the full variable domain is ETGVTQSPTHLIKTRGQQVTLRCSSQSGHNTVSWYQQALGQGPQFIFQYYREEENGRGNFPPRFSGLQFPNYSSELNVNALELDDSALYLCASSFGSDYEQYFGPGTRLTVT.